The 26 T cell receptor beta chains given below trace back to one sample, sequenced in a study of OX40 agonist ivuxolimab in advanced cancers. TCRdb keeps only in-frame clones here, not all; method: immunoSEQ multiplex PCR. This table holds tens of thousands of clones, roughly 85% found once. Sequenced material: CD4+ or CD8+ T cells sorted from blood, taken in a trial of the OX40 agonist ivuxolimab. The receptor source for this set is an adult with an advanced solid tumor such as melanoma, head and neck, liver or kidney cancer.

This clone was found once. The chain carries TRBV6-5 and TRBJ1-1; D gene uncertain. Trimming took off 5 bases at V and 8 bases at J, with 15 bases between the two ends. Germline loops: CDR1 MNHEY, CDR2 SVGAGI. This CDR3 is 13 amino acids long. CDR3 in DNA: TGTGCCAGCAGTGGGAGTGGGCACGTGGAAGCTTTCTTT. As protein: CASSGSGHVEAFF.

The rearrangement uses TRBV5-1 and TRBJ1-1; possibly TRBD1 for D (5 bases). Trimming took off 0 bases at V and 6 bases at J, with 15 bases between the two ends. The CDR3 sequence is 15 residues long. Germline V gene sequence: CDR1 SGHRS, CDR2 YFSETQ. The CDR3 reads CASSLGLAGEAEAFF. Here the CDR3 DNA reads TGCGCCAGCAGCTTGGGGCTAGCGGGGGAGGCTGAAGCTTTCTTT.

CDR3 coding DNA: TGTGCCAGCGGAGAGACAGGGGGTACTAACTATGGCTACACCTTC. It is translated as CASGETGGTNYGYTF. The rearrangement joins TRBV7-3 to TRBJ1-2; 9 bases fit TRBD1. The V and J ends lost 8 bases and 0 bases, in that order; junction bases with no gene match: 7. This CDR3 is built from 15 residues. Germline-derived CDR1 and CDR2 are SGHTA and FQGTGA.

V and J are TRBV10-3 and TRBJ2-3, with D unresolved. V was trimmed by 4 bases and J by 2 bases, leaving 10 bases between them. Germline lookup yields CDR1 ENHRY and CDR2 SYGVKD. The CDR3 spans 14 residues. The CDR3: CAISALGPTDTQYF. In DNA form, the CDR3 reads TGTGCCATCAGTGCTCTGGGCCCCACAGATACGCAGTATTTT.

The chain joins TRBV12-1 to TRBJ2-1; the table assigns TRBD2, which was not confirmed against the DNA. TRBV12-1 is an annotated pseudogene. The length of the CDR3 is 17 residues. CDR3 bases: TGTGCCAGCAGCTTTGCCCTTAGCGGGGGCCTTTACAATGAGCAGTTCTTC. Amino acid sequence: CASSFALSGGLYNEQFF.

The chain combines TRBV27 with TRBJ2-7; 9 nucleotides match TRBD2. This CDR3 contains 15 residues. Per germline, CDR1 MNHEY and CDR2 SMNVEV (reference sequence). The V and J ends lost 0 bases and 1 base, in that order; junction bases with no gene match: 1. The CDR3 DNA sequence: TGTGCCAGCAGTTTATCTAGCGGGGGATCCTACGAGCAGTACTTC. This encodes CASSLSSGGSYEQYF.

The chain has TRBV27 and TRBJ2-7; no clear D. Per the germline V gene, CDR1 is MNHEY and CDR2 is SMNVEV (reference sequence). V shed 4 bases and J shed 3 bases, with 4 bases lying between them. The CDR3 consists of 11 residues. This CDR3 is CASSSYYEQYF. Here the CDR3 DNA reads TGTGCCAGCAGTTCCTACTACGAGCAGTACTTC.

The CDR3, as DNA: TGTGCCATCAGACCCGACACGAACACCGGGGAGCTGTTTTTT. Translation gives CAIRPDTNTGELFF. The V and J genes are TRBV10-3 and TRBJ2-2; D is unclear. The germline gives CDR1 ENHRY, CDR2 SYGVKD. V shed 6 bases and J shed 0 bases, with 8 bases lying between them. CDR3 length: 14 amino acids.

The genes are TRBV11-2 and TRBJ2-5; TRBD1 matches at 8 bases. The DNA end favors TRBJ2-7, so the J call may be wrong. CDR1 and CDR2 (germline): SGHAT, FQNNGV. The CDR3 is 15 amino acids. The CDR3 coding sequence is TGTGCCAGCAGCTTGCAGGGGGCAATCCCCTACGAGCAGTACTTC. This gives the protein CASSLQGAIPYEQYF.

The chain combines TRBV5-1 with TRBJ1-1, with 9 bases lining up with TRBD1. Germline CDR1 SGHRS, CDR2 YFSETQ. V shed 4 bases, J shed 3 bases, and the junction held 4 bases outside the gene matches. This CDR3 is built from 14 residues. CDR3 protein: CASSPGQGHTEAFF. The DNA of the CDR3 is TGCGCCAGCAGCCCCGGACAGGGGCACACTGAAGCTTTCTTT. Full variable domain (rest looked up from reference TRBV5-1 and TRBJ1-1): KAGVTQTPRYLIKTRGQQVTLSCSPISGHRSVSWYQQTPGQGLQFLFEYFSETQRNKGNFPGRFSGRQFSNSRSEMNVSTLELGDSALYLCASSPGQGHTEAFFGQGTRLTVV.

This rearrangement joins TRBV7-6 to TRBJ1-2; D not certain. Germline-derived CDR1 and CDR2 are SGHVS and FNYEAQ. V was shortened by 5 bases and J by 2 bases, with 9 bases between the two germline ends. The CDR3 runs 13 residues. The CDR3 loop is CASSAHQNYGYTF. DNA of the CDR3: TGTGCCAGCAGCGCTCACCAAAACTATGGCTACACCTTC.

In regard to this clone: One end of the junction varies from germline; a read error may be responsible. The V and J genes are TRBV7-8 and TRBJ1-2; D is uncertain. Per the germline V gene, CDR1 is SGHVS and CDR2 is FQNEAQ. CDR3 length: 14 amino acids. The CDR3 loop is CASTLEKTDYGYTF. For the CDR3, the DNA is TGTGCCAGCACCTTAGAAAAAACTGACTATGGCTACACCTTC.

The chain links TRBV28 to TRBJ1-1; TRBD1 agrees at 7 bases. The germline V gene has CDR1 MDHEN and CDR2 SYDVKM. CDR3 length: 14 residues. Trimming cost V 2 bases and J 5 bases; bases outside gene matches: 5. CDR3 amino acids: CASSLGGGWTEAFF. CDR3 nucleotides: TGTGCCAGCAGTTTAGGAGGGGGCTGGACTGAAGCTTTCTTT.

The genes are TRBV5-1 and TRBJ2-7; D possibly corresponds to TRBD2 (5 bases). Looked up from germline, CDR1 is SGHRS and CDR2 is YFSETQ. Trimming removed 2 bases at V and 12 bases at J, with 12 bases between. The CDR3 contains 11 residues. The CDR3 region is CASSLLGLMYF. The CDR3 nucleotides are TGCGCCAGCAGCTTACTAGGACTTATGTACTTC.

The chain couples TRBV19 to TRBJ2-5, with D possibly matching TRBD1 (6 bases). V gave up 10 bases and J gave up 0 bases, with 12 bases separating them. The CDR3 length is 13 residues. The germline CDR1 and CDR2 sequences are LNHDA and SQIVND (reference sequence). The CDR3 region has the DNA TGTGCCACCAGGGGAGACAACCAAGAGACCCAGTACTTC. Residues: CATRGDNQETQYF. Supplemented by reference TRBV19 and TRBJ2-5, the full variable domain reads DGGITQSPKYLFRKEGQNVTLSCEQNLNHDAMYWYRQDPGQGLRLIYYSQIVNDFQKGDIAEGYSVSREKKESFPLTVTSAQKNPTAFYLCATRGDNQETQYFGPGTRLLVL.

This chain uses TRBV5-1 with TRBJ2-5; 8 bases agree with TRBD2. The J call is in doubt because the DNA end fits TRBJ2-7 better. Germline values: CDR1 SGHRS, CDR2 YFSETQ. The CDR3 is 15 residues long. The CDR3 sequence is CASRPGPGGVYEQYF. The CDR3 DNA sequence: TGCGCCAGCAGGCCCGGCCCGGGGGGGGTCTACGAGCAGTACTTC.

The chain joins TRBV9 to TRBJ1-2; D gene uncertain. CDR1 SGDLS and CDR2 YYNGEE come from the germline V gene. V lost 7 bases, J lost 6 bases, and 13 bases lay in between. The CDR3 has 12 residues. The chain's CDR3 is CASGVRVDGYTF. The CDR3 bases are TGTGCCAGCGGTGTGAGGGTGGATGGCTACACCTTC.

This sequence joins TRBV11-1 and TRBJ2-5, with TRBD2 matching over 12 bases. This CDR3 contains 18 residues. Germline-derived CDR1 and CDR2 are SGHAT and FQDESV (reference sequence). J gave up 1 base and V 5 bases, and 11 bases lay outside the gene matches. The CDR3 loop is CASSRRTSGVRGQETQYF. CDR3 in DNA: TGTGCCAGCAGCCGTCGGACTAGCGGGGTTCGAGGCCAAGAGACCCAGTACTTC.

CDR3 residues: CASRTTLSDTIEAFF. In DNA, the CDR3 is TGTGCCAGCAGGACTACACTTTCCGACACTATTGAAGCTTTCTTT. The chain combines TRBV28 with TRBJ1-1; D is uncertain. The CDR3 runs 15 residues. Germline lookup yields CDR1 MDHEN and CDR2 SYDVKM. V lost 6 bases to trimming and J lost 7 bases, with 21 bases between them.

This clone has just one count. The genes are TRBV10-3 and TRBJ2-1, with 9 bases matching TRBD2. The CDR3 runs 15 residues. CDR1 is ENHRY and CDR2 is SYGVKD in the germline V gene. Trimming removed 3 bases from V and 9 bases from J; junction bases left unmatched: 9. The CDR3 is CAISEPPSGAVEQFF. In DNA form, the CDR3 reads TGTGCCATCAGTGAACCCCCTAGCGGGGCGGTTGAGCAGTTCTTC.

V is TRBV29-1 and J is TRBJ2-7, with TRBD2 as a possible D gene (5 bases). Germline lookup yields CDR1 SQVTM and CDR2 ANQGSEA. V dropped 7 bases and J dropped 1 base, with 14 bases sitting between them. CDR3 length: 13 residues. The CDR3 nucleotides are TGCAGCGCCCTTGGCGGGCGGTCCTACGAGCAGTACTTC. Translating gives CSALGGRSYEQYF.

V usage is TRBV9 and J usage is TRBJ2-1, with 15 bases fitting TRBD2. Trimming at V came to 2 bases and at J to 12 bases, leaving 15 bases not matched to a gene. The CDR3 sequence is 18 residues long. From germline, CDR1 is SGDLS and CDR2 YYNGEE. The CDR3 reads CASSVSGTSGGTSLVQFF. DNA for the CDR3: TGTGCCAGCAGCGTCTCCGGGACTAGCGGGGGGACCTCGCTGGTGCAGTTCTTC.

The rearrangement uses TRBV29-1 and TRBJ2-5; TRBD1 agrees at 7 bases. The J call may be mistaken, given a closer DNA end match to TRBJ2-7. There are 12 residues in the CDR3. Germline loops: CDR1 SQVTM, CDR2 ANQGSEA. CDR3 in amino acids: CSVESGGYEQYF. CDR3 coding DNA: TGCAGCGTTGAGTCAGGGGGCTACGAGCAGTACTTC.

J is TRBJ2-1 and V is TRBV27; TRBD1 matches at 7 bases. The CDR3 is 14 amino acids. Per the germline V gene, CDR1 is MNHEY and CDR2 is SMNVEV (reference sequence). The trim removed 4 bases at V and 5 bases at J, leaving 5 bases unmatched. DNA of the CDR3: TGTGCCAGCAGTTACCAGACAGGGAACAATGAGCAGTTCTTC. Its translation is CASSYQTGNNEQFF.

The V and J genes are TRBV6-4 and TRBJ1-1; TRBD1 agrees at 8 bases. The CDR3 sequence is 15 residues long. Germline V CDR1 and CDR2: MRHNA, SNTAGT. Trimming took 4 bases from V and 3 from J; bases not matched to a gene: 7. The CDR3 loop is CASSGPTGEDTEAFF. The CDR3 DNA is TGTGCCAGCAGTGGCCCGACAGGGGAGGACACTGAAGCTTTCTTT.

The rearrangement links TRBV5-1 to TRBJ2-5; TRBD2 matches 8 bases. TRBJ2-7 explains the end of the DNA better; the J call may be wrong. The CDR3 contains 14 residues. Germline V gene sequence: CDR1 SGHRS, CDR2 YFSETQ. CDR3 amino acids: CASTTASGSYEQYF. The CDR3 region has the DNA TGCGCCAGCACGACGGCTAGCGGGTCCTACGAGCAGTACTTC.